This T cell receptor beta chain was profiled in a study of cytomegalovirus exposure and HLA in healthy donors. The PCR ran on 60 Vbeta and 13 Jbeta primers. TCRdb keeps only in-frame clones here, not all; method: immunoSEQ multiplex PCR. The profile covers 160,000 or so clones, with approximately 80% appearing a single time and roughly 5.2% taken by the ten largest. Trimming cost V 0 bases and J 7 bases; bases outside gene matches: 10. The germline V gene has CDR1 MNHEY and CDR2 SMNVEV (reference sequence). This CDR3 has 17 amino acids. This chain joins TRBV27 and TRBJ2-7; TRBD2 matches at 12 bases. The TCR originated in a woman between 18 and 29 years old in good health and CMV-seropositive. The sample consisted of PBMCs. The CDR3 DNA sequence: TGTGCCAGCAGTTTATCTACTAGCGGGGGGATTTTTTGGGAGCAGTACTTC. Translating gives CASSLSTSGGIFWEQYF.